The clone carrying this TCR beta chain came up once. These data belong to a study of T cells in localized non-small cell lung cancer. The method was immunoSEQ multiplex PCR; TCRdb's version includes in-frame clones alone and lacks a portion of them. The sample shows tens of thousands of clones, approximately 88% of them seen only once. CDR3 length: 13 amino acids. V dropped 6 bases and J dropped 3 bases, with 6 bases sitting between them. CDR1 MGHDK and CDR2 SYGVNS come from the germline V gene. The TCR sequence derives from a man aged 35 to 70 with stage III lung adenocarcinoma. The chain combines TRBV25-1 with TRBJ2-6; no firm D call. The material was peripheral blood mononuclear cells, obtained before any cancer treatment. DNA for the CDR3: TGTGCCAGCAGGGGGATTGGGGCCAACGTCCTGACTTTC. As protein: CASRGIGANVLTF.